This T cell receptor beta chain was recorded in a study of a mutant IDH1 vaccine in newly diagnosed glioma. About the study: Treated patients, approximately 62% male and 37.5% female, averaged about 40 years of age. Patients had received radiotherapy, temozolomide, or both previously, most receiving both. Visit V13 took place at week 47, and visit V12 happened at week 35.

Comment on this clone: Its specificity is unknown. One end of the junction fails to match germline, which may point to a read error.

Profiling relied on immunoSEQ multiplex PCR, and the TCRdb table lists in-frame clones only, not all of them. The data hold 44,000 or so clones, with under 90% observed a single time. CDR3 length equals 13 residues. The germline CDR1 and CDR2 sequences are SEHNR and FQNEAQ (reference sequence). Documented time point: week 35, safety follow-up. Each vaccine dose was 300 ug of mutant IDH1 20-mer peptide, with topical imiquimod. Tumors from donors were new WHO grade 3 or 4 IDH1-mutant astrocytomas with ATRX loss. The origin of this receptor is a woman between 40 and 55 years old with glioma. Some clones in this sample may be carry-over from other donors' samples. Sequences were derived from PBMCs, sampled from a glioma patient whose treatment included an IDH1 peptide vaccine. The V and J genes are TRBV7-9 and TRBJ2-7; no reliable D call. In DNA form, the CDR3 reads TGTGCCAGCAGCGTAGCACTTGGCTACGAGCAGTACTTC. Encoded protein: CASSVALGYEQYF. Full variable domain (outside the CDR3, taken from reference TRBV7-9 and TRBJ2-7): DTGVSQNPRHKITKRGQNVTFRCDPISEHNRLYWYRQTLGQGPEFLTYFQNEAQLEKSRLLSDRFSAERPKGSFSTLEIQRTEQGDSAMYLCASSVALGYEQYFGPGTRLTVT.